The 12 T cell receptor beta chains reported below all come from one sample, sequenced in a study of early T cells in non-severe SARS-CoV-2 infection. TCRdb independently ran MiXCR on the 5' RACE reads; one entry per CDR3 protein. In the table there are some 34,000 distinct CDR3 sequences, under 5.5% of which are singletons. Sequencing used whole blood. The receptors derive from an adult who was a healthcare worker with PCR-confirmed SARS-CoV-2 infection or an uninfected control (not recorded which).

The CDR3 DNA sequence: TGTGCCAGCAGCTTAGACTGGGGGGAGACCCAGTACTTC. It is translated as CASSLDWGETQYF. The rearrangement joins TRBV5-5 to TRBJ2-5, with D perhaps assigned TRBD1 or TRBD2 (5 bases each). The CDR3 covers 13 residues. V was shortened by 2 bases and J by 5 bases, with 10 bases between the two germline ends. Germline assignment: CDR1 SGHKS and CDR2 YYEKEE (reference sequence).

This clonotype has a count of ten or more. The V gene is TRBV5-1, the J gene TRBJ2-5; D may be TRBD2 (6 bases). V was trimmed by 2 bases and J by 3 bases, leaving 8 bases between them. This CDR3 comprises 13 residues. In germline, CDR1 is SGHRS, CDR2 YFSETQ. CDR3 loop: CASSFRGKETQYF. Here the CDR3 DNA reads TGCGCCAGCAGCTTTCGGGGGAAAGAGACCCAGTACTTC.

This clonotype has more than one count but fewer than ten. This chain connects TRBV12-3 or TRBV12-4 to TRBJ2-2; no clear D gene. V shed 7 bases and J shed 4 bases, with 13 bases lying between them. This CDR3 is 14 amino acids long. CDR3 DNA sequence: TGTGCCAGCATCGATGGGCTTTTCACCGGGGAGCTGTTTTTT. Translated: CASIDGLFTGELFF.

Many counts were recorded for this clonotype. The rearrangement uses TRBV28 and TRBJ2-5; TRBD1 might be the D (8 bases). The V gene's germline CDR1 is MDHEN and CDR2 SYDVKM. V lost 6 bases and J 2 bases, leaving 19 bases between the germline ends. The CDR3 sequence is 16 residues long. CDR3 in amino acids: CASSTRQGRGQETQYF. The DNA of the CDR3 is TGTGCCAGCAGCACCCGACAGGGGAGGGGGCAAGAGACCCAGTACTTC.

This clonotype was counted many times. The V and J genes are TRBV3-1 and TRBJ1-2; possibly TRBD1 for D (5 bases). V was cut by 2 bases and J by 0 bases, with 13 bases left in between. The CDR3 is 16 residues long. Germline values: CDR1 LGHDT, CDR2 YNNKEL (reference sequence). The DNA for the CDR3 is TGTGCCAGCAGCCAACTGGGGACTGCTACTAACTATGGCTACACCTTC. Translating gives CASSQLGTATNYGYTF.

This clonotype was counted at least ten times. The chain links TRBV21-1 to TRBJ2-1; the table's D call, TRBD1, has no DNA check behind it. TRBV21-1 is annotated as a pseudogene. The CDR3 loop spans 14 amino acids. CDR3 sequence reads: CASSRRGGDNEQFF. DNA of the CDR3: TGTGCCAGCAGCAGGCGGGGGGGCGACAATGAGCAGTTCTTC.

This clonotype was observed at least ten times. The V gene is TRBV7-3, the J gene TRBJ2-7, with D possibly being TRBD2 (5 bases). The germline CDR1 and CDR2 sequences are SGHTA and FQGTGA. V was trimmed by 5 bases and J by 4 bases, leaving 9 bases between them. The CDR3 length is 12 residues. The CDR3 reads CASSPLVYEQYF. In nucleotides, the CDR3 is TGTGCCAGCAGCCCACTAGTTTACGAGCAGTACTTC.

This clonotype has at least ten counts. The V gene is TRBV12-3 or TRBV12-4, the J gene TRBJ2-5; 15 nucleotides agree with TRBD2. CDR3 length equals 17 residues. Losses at the gene ends were 1 base for V and 4 bases for J; bases not matched to a gene: 4. The CDR3 is CASSLGTSGGARETQYF. The CDR3 region has the DNA TGTGCCAGCAGTTTAGGGACTAGCGGGGGGGCTCGAGAGACCCAGTACTTC.

This clonotype was picked up many times. J is TRBJ2-7 and V is TRBV28, with D perhaps TRBD1 (6 bases). The ends were cut back, 6 bases at V and 3 bases at J, with 27 bases in the middle. The CDR3 has 18 residues. Per germline, CDR1 MDHEN and CDR2 SYDVKM. The DNA of the CDR3 is TGTGCCAGCAGCTCAGTTGGGACACGTAACAGTAAATTCTACGAGCAGTACTTC. Translation gives CASSSVGTRNSKFYEQYF.

In its sample, this clonotype was seen a few times. The genes are TRBV7-9 and TRBJ1-1; D possibly corresponds to TRBD1 (5 bases). Deletions cut 5 bases from V and 5 bases from J, with 6 bases between. CDR3 size: 11 residues. Germline lookup yields CDR1 SEHNR and CDR2 FQNEAQ (reference sequence). This CDR3 is CASSRQTEAFF. CDR3 sequence (DNA): TGTGCCAGCAGCCGACAGACTGAAGCTTTCTTT. Supplemented by reference TRBV7-9 and TRBJ1-1, the full variable domain reads DTGVSQNPRHKITKRGQNVTFRCDPISEHNRLYWYRQTLGQGPEFLTYFQNEAQLEKSRLLSDRFSAERPKGSFSTLEIQRTEQGDSAMYLCASSRQTEAFFGQGTRLTVV.

This clonotype was found many times. This chain joins TRBV7-2 and TRBJ1-1; D call uncertain. V lost 3 bases to trimming and J lost 0 bases, with 8 bases between them. The V gene's germline CDR1 is SGHTA and CDR2 FQGNSA. There are 14 residues in the CDR3. The CDR3 coding sequence is TGTGCCAGCAGCTTCTCCACGGTGAACACTGAAGCTTTCTTT. Translated: CASSFSTVNTEAFF.

This clonotype has ten or more counts. The rearrangement joins TRBV4-2 to TRBJ2-7, with D perhaps being TRBD1 or TRBD2 (5 bases each). The CDR3 is 14 residues long. Germline CDR1 LGHNA, CDR2 YNFKEQ. V shed 4 bases and J shed 2 bases, with 12 bases lying between them. CDR3 protein: CASSPPGSPYEQYF. CDR3 DNA: TGTGCCAGCAGCCCGCCAGGGAGCCCCTACGAGCAGTACTTC.